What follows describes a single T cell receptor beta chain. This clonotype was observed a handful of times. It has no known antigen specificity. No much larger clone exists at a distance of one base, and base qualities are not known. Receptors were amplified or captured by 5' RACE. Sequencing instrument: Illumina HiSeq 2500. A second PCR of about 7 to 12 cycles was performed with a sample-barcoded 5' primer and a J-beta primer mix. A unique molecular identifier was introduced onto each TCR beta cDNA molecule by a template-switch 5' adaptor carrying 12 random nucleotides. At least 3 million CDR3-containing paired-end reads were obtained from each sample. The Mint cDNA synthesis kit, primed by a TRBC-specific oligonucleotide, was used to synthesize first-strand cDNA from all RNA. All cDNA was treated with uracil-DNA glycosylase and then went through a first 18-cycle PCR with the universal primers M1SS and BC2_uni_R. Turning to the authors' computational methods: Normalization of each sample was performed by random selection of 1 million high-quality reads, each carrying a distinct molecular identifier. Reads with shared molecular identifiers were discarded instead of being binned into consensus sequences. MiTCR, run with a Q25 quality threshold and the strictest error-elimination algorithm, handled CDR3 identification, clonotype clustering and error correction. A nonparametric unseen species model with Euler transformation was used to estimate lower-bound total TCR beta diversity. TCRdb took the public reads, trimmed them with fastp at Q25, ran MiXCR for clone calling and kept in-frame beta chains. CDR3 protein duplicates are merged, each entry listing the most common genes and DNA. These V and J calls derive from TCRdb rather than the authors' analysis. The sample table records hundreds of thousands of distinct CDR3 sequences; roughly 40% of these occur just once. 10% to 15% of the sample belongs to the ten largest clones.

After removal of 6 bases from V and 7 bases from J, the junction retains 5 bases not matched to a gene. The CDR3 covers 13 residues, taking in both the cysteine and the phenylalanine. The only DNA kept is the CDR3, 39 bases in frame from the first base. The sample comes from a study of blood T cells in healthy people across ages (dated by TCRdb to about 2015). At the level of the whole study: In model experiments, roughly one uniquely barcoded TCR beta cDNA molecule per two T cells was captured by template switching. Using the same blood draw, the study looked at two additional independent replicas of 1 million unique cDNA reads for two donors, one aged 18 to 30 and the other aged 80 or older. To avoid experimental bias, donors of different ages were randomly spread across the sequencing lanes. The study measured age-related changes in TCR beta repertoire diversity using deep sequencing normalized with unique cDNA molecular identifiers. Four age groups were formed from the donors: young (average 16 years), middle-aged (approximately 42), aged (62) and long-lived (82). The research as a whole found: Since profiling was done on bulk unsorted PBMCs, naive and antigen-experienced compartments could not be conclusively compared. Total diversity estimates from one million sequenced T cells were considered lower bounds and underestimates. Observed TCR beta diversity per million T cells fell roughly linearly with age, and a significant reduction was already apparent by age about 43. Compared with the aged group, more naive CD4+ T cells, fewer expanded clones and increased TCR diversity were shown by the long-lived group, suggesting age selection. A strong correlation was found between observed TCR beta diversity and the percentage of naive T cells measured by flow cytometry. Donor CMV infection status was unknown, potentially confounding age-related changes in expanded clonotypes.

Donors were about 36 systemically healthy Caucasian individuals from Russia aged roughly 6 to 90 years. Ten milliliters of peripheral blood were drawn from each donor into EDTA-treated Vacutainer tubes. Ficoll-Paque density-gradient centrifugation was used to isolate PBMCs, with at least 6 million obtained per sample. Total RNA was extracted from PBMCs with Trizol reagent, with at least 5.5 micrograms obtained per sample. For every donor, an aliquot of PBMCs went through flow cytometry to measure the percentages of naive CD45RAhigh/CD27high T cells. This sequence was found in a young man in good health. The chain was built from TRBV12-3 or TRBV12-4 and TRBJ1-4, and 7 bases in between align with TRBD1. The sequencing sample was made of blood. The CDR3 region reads CASSAQGPEKLFF. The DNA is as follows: TGTGCCAGCAGCGCACAGGGGCCTGAAAAACTGTTTTTT.